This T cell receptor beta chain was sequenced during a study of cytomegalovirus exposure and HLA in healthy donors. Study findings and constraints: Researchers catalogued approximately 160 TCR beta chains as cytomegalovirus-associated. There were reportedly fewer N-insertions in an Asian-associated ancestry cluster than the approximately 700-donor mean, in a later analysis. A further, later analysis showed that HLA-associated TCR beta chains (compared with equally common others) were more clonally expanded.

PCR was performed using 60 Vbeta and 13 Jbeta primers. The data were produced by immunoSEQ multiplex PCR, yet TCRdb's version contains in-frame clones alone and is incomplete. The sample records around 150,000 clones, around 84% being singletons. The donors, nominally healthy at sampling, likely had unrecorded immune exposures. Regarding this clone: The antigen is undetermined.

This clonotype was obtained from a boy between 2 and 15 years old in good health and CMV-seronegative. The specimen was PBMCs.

The CDR3 reads CASSDKRTFGEQYF. The CDR3 DNA reads TGTGCCAGCAGTGACAAGCGGACTTTTGGCGAGCAGTACTTC. The chain is built from TRBV5-4 and TRBJ2-7; D is possibly TRBD2 (5 bases). Trimming cost V 5 bases and J 6 bases, with 18 bases left between them. The germline gives CDR1 SGHNT, CDR2 YYREEE (reference sequence). The CDR3 is 14 amino acids.